The 5 T cell receptor beta chains below all came from one sample that was sequenced in a study of T cell repertoires in cytomegalovirus infection. MiXCR, run by TCRdb on the reads, gives a single entry per CDR3 protein. There are around 750,000 distinct CDR3 sequences in the sample; roughly 33% occur only once, and around 12% lies in the top ten. These receptors' antigens are unknown. This specimen was cultured CD8+ T cells from PBMCs, taken from culture after CMV antigen stimulation. These receptors all stem from a human donor in good health (CMV status not recorded). Some clones in this sample may be carry-over from other donors' samples.

This clonotype appeared a few times. The chain couples TRBV20-1 to TRBJ1-1, with TRBD1 matching over 7 bases. The trim removed 6 bases at V and 9 bases at J, leaving 4 bases unmatched. This CDR3 region has 10 residues. Germline lookup yields CDR1 DFQATT and CDR2 SNEGSKA (reference sequence). The CDR3 coding sequence is TGCAGTGCAAAGACAGGGAAAGCTTTCTTT. It is translated as CSAKTGKAFF.

The J gene is TRBJ2-7, the V gene TRBV27, with 7 nucleotides matching TRBD1. The CDR3 is 18 amino acids. Germline V gene sequence: CDR1 MNHEY, CDR2 SMNVEV (reference sequence). The V and J ends lost 2 bases and 3 bases, in that order; junction bases with no gene match: 16. As DNA, the CDR3 is TGTGCCAGCAGTTTAGAGGGGCCACAGGGGATTTTCCACTACGAGCAGTACGTC. Protein: CASSLEGPQGIFHYEQYV.

The rearrangement joins TRBV12-5 to TRBJ2-1; 8 positions agree with TRBD1. Germline assignment: CDR1 LGHNT and CDR2 FRNRAP. After removal of 6 bases from V and 7 bases from J, the junction contained 5 bases not matched to a gene. The CDR3 runs to 13 residues. CDR3 nucleotides: TGTGCTAGTGGATGGACAGGGTTGAATGAGCAGTTCTTC. This encodes CASGWTGLNEQFF.

In its sample, this clonotype was seen a few times. The rearrangement links TRBV28 to TRBJ1-1, with 7 bases fitting TRBD1. The CDR3 loop spans 13 amino acids. Per the germline V gene, CDR1 is MDHEN and CDR2 is SYDVKM. Trimming took 5 bases from V and 4 from J; bases not matched to a gene: 4. CDR3 bases: TGTGCCAGCAGTCAGGACAGGTTCACTGAAGCTTTCTTT. Protein product: CASSQDRFTEAFF.

For the CDR3, the DNA is TGTGCCAGCAGCTCCATAGAGACCCGGGGCTACGAGCAGTACTTC. Its protein is CASSSIETRGYEQYF. The chain is built from TRBV7-6 and TRBJ2-7, with D maybe TRBD2 (5 bases). The germline V gene encodes CDR1 SGHVS and CDR2 FNYEAQ. The CDR3 extends over 15 amino acids. V lost 4 bases to trimming and J lost 3 bases, with 16 bases between them.